This TCR beta chain is drawn from a study of blood T cell repertoires in COVID-19. About the study: The study drew acute and convalescent COVID-19 samples from the United States, Italy and Spain. Sources were T cells, B-cell-depleted T cells, or PBMCs; the material itself was cDNA or gDNA.

Per the study methods: Amplification with reference gene primers provided the estimates of nucleated cell counts. Produced via immunoSEQ multiplex PCR; TCRdb's table is partial and in-frame only. That table supplies the V and J calls and clone size; D and trimming were determined from the DNA. This table has fewer than 250,000 clones, around nine tenths appearing once. CDR3 length: 15 residues. From germline, CDR1 is SGHVS and CDR2 FQNEAQ. V shed 4 bases and J 5 bases; nucleotides not matched to a gene: 10. This rearrangement joins TRBV7-8 to TRBJ1-1, with TRBD1 identical over 7 bases. The TCR sequence derives from an older woman with acute or convalescent COVID-19. The sequenced sample consisted of peripheral blood. The CDR3 spells CASSYREGAHTEAFF. The CDR3 region has the DNA TGTGCCAGCAGCTACCGTGAGGGGGCGCATACTGAAGCTTTCTTT.